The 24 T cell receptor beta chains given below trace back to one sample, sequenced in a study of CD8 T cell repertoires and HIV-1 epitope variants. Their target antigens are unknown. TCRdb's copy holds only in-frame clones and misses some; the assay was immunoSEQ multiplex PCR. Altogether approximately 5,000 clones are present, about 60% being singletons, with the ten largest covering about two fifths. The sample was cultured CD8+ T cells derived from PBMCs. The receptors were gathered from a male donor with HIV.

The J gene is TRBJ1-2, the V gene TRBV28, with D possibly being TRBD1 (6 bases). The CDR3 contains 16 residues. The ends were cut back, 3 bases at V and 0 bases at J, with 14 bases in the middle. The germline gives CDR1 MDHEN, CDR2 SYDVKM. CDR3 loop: CASSFPRTDTNYGYTF. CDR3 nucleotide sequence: TGTGCCAGCAGTTTCCCACGGACAGACACTAACTATGGCTACACCTTC.

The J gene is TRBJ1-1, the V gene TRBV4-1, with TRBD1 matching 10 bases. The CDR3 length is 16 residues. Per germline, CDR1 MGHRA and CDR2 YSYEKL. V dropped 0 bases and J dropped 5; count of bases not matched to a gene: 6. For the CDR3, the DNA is TGCGCCAGCAGCCAAGAAGGACAGGGGGTAGATACTGAAGCTTTCTTT. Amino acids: CASSQEGQGVDTEAFF.

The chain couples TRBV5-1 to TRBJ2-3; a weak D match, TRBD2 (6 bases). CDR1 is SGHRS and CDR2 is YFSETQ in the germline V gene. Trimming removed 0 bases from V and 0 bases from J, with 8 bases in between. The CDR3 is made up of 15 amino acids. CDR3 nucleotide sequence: TGCGCCAGCAGCTTGGATGGGACTAGCACAGATACGCAGTATTTT. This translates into CASSLDGTSTDTQYF. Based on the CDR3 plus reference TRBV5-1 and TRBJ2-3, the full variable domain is KAGVTQTPRYLIKTRGQQVTLSCSPISGHRSVSWYQQTPGQGLQFLFEYFSETQRNKGNFPGRFSGRQFSNSRSEMNVSTLELGDSALYLCASSLDGTSTDTQYFGPGTRLTVL.

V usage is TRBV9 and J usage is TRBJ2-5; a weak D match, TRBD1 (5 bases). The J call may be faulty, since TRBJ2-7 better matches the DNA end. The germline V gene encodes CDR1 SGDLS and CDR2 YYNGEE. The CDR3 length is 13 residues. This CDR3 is CASSPQTGYEQYF. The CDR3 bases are TGTGCCAGCAGCCCCCAAACAGGCTACGAGCAGTACTTC.

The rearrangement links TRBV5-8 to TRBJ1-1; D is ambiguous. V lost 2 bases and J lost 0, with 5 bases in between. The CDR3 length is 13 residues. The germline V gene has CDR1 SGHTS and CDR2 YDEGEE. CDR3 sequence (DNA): TGTGCCAGCAGCTTTGTGGTGAACACTGAAGCTTTCTTT. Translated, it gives CASSFVVNTEAFF.

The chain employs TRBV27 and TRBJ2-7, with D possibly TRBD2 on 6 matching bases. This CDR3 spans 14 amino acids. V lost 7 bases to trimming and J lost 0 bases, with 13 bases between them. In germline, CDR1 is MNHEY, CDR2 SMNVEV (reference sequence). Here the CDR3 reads CASNTLGSSYEQYF. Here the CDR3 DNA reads TGTGCCAGCAACACCCTCGGGAGCTCCTACGAGCAGTACTTC.

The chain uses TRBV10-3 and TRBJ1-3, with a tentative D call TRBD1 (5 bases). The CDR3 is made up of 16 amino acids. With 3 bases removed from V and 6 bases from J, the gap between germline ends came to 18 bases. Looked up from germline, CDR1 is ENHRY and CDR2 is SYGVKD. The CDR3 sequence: CAISDWGRRAANTIYF. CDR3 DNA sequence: TGTGCCATCAGTGATTGGGGACGCCGAGCGGCAAACACCATATATTTT.

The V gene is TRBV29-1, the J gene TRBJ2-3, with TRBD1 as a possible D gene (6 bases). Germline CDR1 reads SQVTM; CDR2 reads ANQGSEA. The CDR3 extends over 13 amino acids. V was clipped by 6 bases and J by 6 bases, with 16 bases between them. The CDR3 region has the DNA TGCAGCGTGGGACGCCAAAGGGGGGATACGCAGTATTTT. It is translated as CSVGRQRGDTQYF.

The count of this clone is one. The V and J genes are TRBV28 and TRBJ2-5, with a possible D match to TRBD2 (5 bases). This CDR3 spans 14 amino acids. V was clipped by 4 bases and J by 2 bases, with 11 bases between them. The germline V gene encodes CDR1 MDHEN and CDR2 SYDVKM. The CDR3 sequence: CASSSRLLQETQYF. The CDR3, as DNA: TGTGCCAGCAGTTCTAGACTATTACAAGAGACCCAGTACTTC.

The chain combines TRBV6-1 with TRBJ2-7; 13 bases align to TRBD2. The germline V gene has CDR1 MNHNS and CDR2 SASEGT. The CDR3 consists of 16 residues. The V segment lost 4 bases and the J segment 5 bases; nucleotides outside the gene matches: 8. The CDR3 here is CASSATSGGAGNEQYF. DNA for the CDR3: TGTGCCAGCAGTGCTACTAGCGGGGGGGCCGGCAACGAGCAGTACTTC.

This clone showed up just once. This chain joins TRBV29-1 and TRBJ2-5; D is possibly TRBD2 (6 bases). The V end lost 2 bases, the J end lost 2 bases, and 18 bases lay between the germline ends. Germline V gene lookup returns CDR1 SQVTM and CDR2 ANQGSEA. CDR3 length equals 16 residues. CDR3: CSVEWVSGNLQETQYF. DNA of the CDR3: TGCAGCGTTGAATGGGTTAGCGGAAACCTGCAAGAGACCCAGTACTTC.

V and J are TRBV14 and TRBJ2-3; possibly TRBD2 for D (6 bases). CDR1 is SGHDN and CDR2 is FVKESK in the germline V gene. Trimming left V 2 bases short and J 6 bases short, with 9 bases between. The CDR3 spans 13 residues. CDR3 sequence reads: CASSQLAMDTQYF. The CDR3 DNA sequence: TGTGCCAGCAGCCAACTAGCGATGGATACGCAGTATTTT.

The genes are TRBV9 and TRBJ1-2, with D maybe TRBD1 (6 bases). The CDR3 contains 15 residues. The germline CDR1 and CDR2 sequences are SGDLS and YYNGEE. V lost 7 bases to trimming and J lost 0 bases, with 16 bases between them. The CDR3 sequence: CASAGGAGSNYGYTF. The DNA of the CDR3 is TGTGCCAGCGCCGGGGGGGCCGGTTCTAACTATGGCTACACCTTC.

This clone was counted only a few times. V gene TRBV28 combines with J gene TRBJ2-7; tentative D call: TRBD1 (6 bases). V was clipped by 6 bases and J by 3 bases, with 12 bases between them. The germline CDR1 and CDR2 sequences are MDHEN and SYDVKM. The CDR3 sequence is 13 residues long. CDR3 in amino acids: CASSPPDSYEQYF. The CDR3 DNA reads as TGTGCCAGCAGCCCCCCGGACAGCTACGAGCAGTACTTC.

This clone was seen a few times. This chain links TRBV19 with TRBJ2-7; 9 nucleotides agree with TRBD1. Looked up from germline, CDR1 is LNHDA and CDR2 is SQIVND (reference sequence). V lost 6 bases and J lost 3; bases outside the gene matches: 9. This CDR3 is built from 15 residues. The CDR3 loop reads CASRSAGQGFYEQYF. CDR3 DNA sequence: TGTGCCAGTAGGTCAGCGGGACAGGGCTTCTACGAGCAGTACTTC.

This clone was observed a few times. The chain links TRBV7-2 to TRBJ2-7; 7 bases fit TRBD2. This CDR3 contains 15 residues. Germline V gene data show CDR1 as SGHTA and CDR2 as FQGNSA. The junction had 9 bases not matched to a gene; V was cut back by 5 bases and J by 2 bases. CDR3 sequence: CASSRSGLTTYEQYF. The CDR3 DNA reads TGTGCCAGCAGCCGTAGCGGGCTGACTACCTACGAGCAGTACTTC.

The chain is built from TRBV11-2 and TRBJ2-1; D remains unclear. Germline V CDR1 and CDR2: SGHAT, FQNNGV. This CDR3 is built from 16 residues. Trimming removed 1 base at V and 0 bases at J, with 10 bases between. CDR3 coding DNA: TGTGCCAGCAGCTTAGGGCTATCGAGCTCCTACAATGAGCAGTTCTTC. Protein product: CASSLGLSSSYNEQFF.

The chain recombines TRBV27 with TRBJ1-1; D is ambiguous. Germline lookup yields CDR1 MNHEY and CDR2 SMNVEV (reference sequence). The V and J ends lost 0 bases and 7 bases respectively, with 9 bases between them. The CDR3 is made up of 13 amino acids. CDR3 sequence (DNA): TGTGCCAGCAGTTTATCGTCCCGGAATGAAGCTTTCTTT. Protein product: CASSLSSRNEAFF.

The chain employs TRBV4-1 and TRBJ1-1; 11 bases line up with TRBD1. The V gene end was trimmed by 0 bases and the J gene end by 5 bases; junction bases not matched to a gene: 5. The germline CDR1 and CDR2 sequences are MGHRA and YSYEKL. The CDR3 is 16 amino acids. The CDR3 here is CASSQDWTGGFTEAFF. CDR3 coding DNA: TGCGCCAGCAGCCAAGATTGGACAGGGGGCTTTACTGAAGCTTTCTTT.

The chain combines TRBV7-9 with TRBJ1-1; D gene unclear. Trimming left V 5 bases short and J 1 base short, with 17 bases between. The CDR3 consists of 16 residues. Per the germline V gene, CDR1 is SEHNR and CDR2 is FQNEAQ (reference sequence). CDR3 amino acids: CASSPAWPDPNTEAFF. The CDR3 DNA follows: TGTGCCAGCAGCCCCGCATGGCCGGATCCGAACACTGAAGCTTTCTTT.

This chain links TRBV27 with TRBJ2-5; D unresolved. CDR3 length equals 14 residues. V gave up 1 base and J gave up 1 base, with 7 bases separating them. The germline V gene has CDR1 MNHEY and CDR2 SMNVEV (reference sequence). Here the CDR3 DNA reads TGTGCCAGCAGTTTATTGACTTCCCAAGAGACCCAGTACTTC. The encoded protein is CASSLLTSQETQYF.

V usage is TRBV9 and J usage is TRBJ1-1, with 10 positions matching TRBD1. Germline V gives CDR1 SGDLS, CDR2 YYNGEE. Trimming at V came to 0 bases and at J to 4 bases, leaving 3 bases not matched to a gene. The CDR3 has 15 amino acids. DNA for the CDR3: TGTGCCAGCAGCGTAGTTGGGACAGGGGCCACTGAAGCTTTCTTT. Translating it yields CASSVVGTGATEAFF.

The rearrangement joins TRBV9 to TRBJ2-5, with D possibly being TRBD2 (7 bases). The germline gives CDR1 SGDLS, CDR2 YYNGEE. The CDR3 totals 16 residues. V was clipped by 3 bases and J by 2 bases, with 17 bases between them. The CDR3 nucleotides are TGTGCCAGCAGCGGACGAGGGGGGGAGAGACAAGAGACCCAGTACTTC. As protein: CASSGRGGERQETQYF.

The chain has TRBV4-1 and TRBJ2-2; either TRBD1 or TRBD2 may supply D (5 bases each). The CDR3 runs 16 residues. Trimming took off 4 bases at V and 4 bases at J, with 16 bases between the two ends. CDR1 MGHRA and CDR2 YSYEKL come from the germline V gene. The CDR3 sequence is CASSRVRGLATGELFF. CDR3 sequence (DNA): TGCGCCAGCAGCCGCGTACGGGGCCTGGCCACCGGGGAGCTGTTTTTT.